This T cell receptor (beta chain) came from a study of blood T cell repertoires in COVID-19. Study information: The study drew acute and convalescent COVID-19 samples from the United States, Italy and Spain. Sources were T cells, B-cell-depleted T cells, or PBMCs; the material itself was cDNA or gDNA.

The CDR3 totals 15 residues. V dropped 5 bases and J dropped 10 bases, with 18 bases sitting between them. The germline CDR1 and CDR2 sequences are MDHEN and SYDVKM. Original analysis: Amplification of reference gene primers was used by the study to estimate nucleated cell counts. Some clones are missing from TCRdb's copy, which holds only in-frame ones; the method was immunoSEQ multiplex PCR. The V and J calls and clone size are taken from that table; D and trimming were inferred from the DNA. The table has about 390,000 clones, 87% seen once; the top ten hold over 2%. This clone showed up just once. During active infection, Seattle patients enrolled and were then monitored through disease.

The V call is TRBV28, the J call TRBJ1-6; D might be TRBD1 (6 bases). The source material was peripheral blood. This receptor was taken from a woman aged 60 to 75 with COVID-19, enrolled during active disease. The CDR3 is CASSPPQGTGSPLHF. Here the CDR3 DNA reads TGTGCCAGCAGTCCACCGCAGGGGACGGGATCACCCCTCCACTTT.